Listed below are T cell receptor beta chains from one sample, sequenced in a study of Ad26.COV2.S vaccination and SARS-CoV-2 variants. Here immunoSEQ multiplex PCR was the method, and the copy in TCRdb shows in-frame clones only, minus some. The sample lists over 85,000 clones, approximately 81% occurring once. Sequenced here: peripheral blood, sampled after recovery from COVID-19. These TCRs come from a human donor who had recovered from COVID-19. Each CDR3 is given with its conserved first and last residue. D genes are given only for firm matches. Clone size is shown for a subset of rows, as once, few, many or a class of expanded clone.

CDR3 protein: CASSPRDWHSYNEQFF; CDR3 DNA: TGTGCCAGCAGCCCCAGGGACTGGCACTCCTACAATGAGCAGTTCTTC; J gene: TRBJ2-1; clone size: once; V gene: TRBV6-2/TRBV6-3; D gene: .
CDR3 protein: CASSMRDSTEAFF; CDR3 DNA: TGTGCCAGCAGCATGAGGGACAGCACTGAAGCTTTCTTT; J gene: TRBJ1-1; clone size: .; V gene: TRBV7-2; D gene: TRBD1
CDR3 protein: CASSFGQGRETQYF; CDR3 DNA: TGTGCCAGCAGCTTCGGCCAGGGTCGAGAGACCCAGTACTTC; J gene: TRBJ2-5; clone size: .; V gene: TRBV11-3; D gene: .
CDR3 protein: CASRSQGTGNTIYF; CDR3 DNA: TGTGCCAGCAGGTCACAGGGTACTGGAAACACCATATATTTT; J gene: TRBJ1-3; clone size: .; V gene: TRBV28; D gene: .
CDR3 protein: CASKTGDQPQHF; CDR3 DNA: TGTGCCAGCAAGACAGGGGATCAGCCCCAGCATTTT; J gene: TRBJ1-5; clone size: .; V gene: TRBV27; D gene: TRBD1
CDR3 protein: CASSTRQGAGETQYF; CDR3 DNA: TGTGCCAGCAGCACTAGACAGGGGGCGGGGGAGACCCAGTACTTC; J gene: TRBJ2-5; clone size: once; V gene: TRBV28; D gene: TRBD1
CDR3 protein: CASQSSYEQYF; CDR3 DNA: TGTGCCAGCCAGAGTAGCTACGAGCAGTACTTC; J gene: TRBJ2-7; clone size: few; V gene: TRBV25-1; D gene: .
CDR3 protein: CASSLGSTVTGQINSPLHF; CDR3 DNA: TGTGCCAGCAGCTTAGGTTCAACGGTCACGGGACAGATTAATTCACCCCTCCACTTT; J gene: TRBJ1-6; clone size: .; V gene: TRBV7-2; D gene: TRBD1
CDR3 protein: CASSRTGGLNTDTQYF; CDR3 DNA: TGCGCCAGCAGCAGGACAGGGGGCTTGAACACAGATACGCAGTATTTT; J gene: TRBJ2-3; clone size: .; V gene: TRBV5-1; D gene: TRBD1
CDR3 protein: CASSSNYYEQYF; CDR3 DNA: TGTGCCAGTAGTAGTAACTACTACGAGCAGTACTTC; J gene: TRBJ2-7; clone size: .; V gene: TRBV19; D gene: .
CDR3 protein: CASSLSRQGRAFF; CDR3 DNA: TGTGCCAGCAGTTTATCGCGACAGGGTAGGGCTTTCTTT; J gene: TRBJ1-1; clone size: .; V gene: TRBV27; D gene: TRBD1
CDR3 protein: CASSPGSGSTVEQYF; CDR3 DNA: TGTGCCAGCAGCCCCGGGAGCGGGAGTACGGTCGAGCAGTACTTC; J gene: TRBJ2-7; clone size: .; V gene: TRBV7-2; D gene: TRBD2
CDR3 protein: CSASSTSGRFNEQFF; CDR3 DNA: TGCAGTGCTAGTTCTACTAGCGGGAGATTCAATGAGCAGTTCTTC; J gene: TRBJ2-1; clone size: .; V gene: TRBV20-1; D gene: TRBD2
CDR3 protein: CASSLIGASYGYTF; CDR3 DNA: TGTGCCAGCAGCTTGATTGGTGCCTCCTATGGCTACACCTTC; J gene: TRBJ1-2; clone size: once; V gene: TRBV5-4; D gene: .
CDR3 protein: CSASVAGGKLGEQYF; CDR3 DNA: TGCAGTGCTAGTGTGGCGGGAGGGAAACTCGGAGAGCAGTACTTC; J gene: TRBJ2-7; clone size: .; V gene: TRBV20-1; D gene: TRBD2
CDR3 protein: CASRITGLGNEQYF; CDR3 DNA: TGTGCCAGCAGAATTACGGGACTCGGAAACGAGCAGTACTTC; J gene: TRBJ2-7; clone size: .; V gene: TRBV7-9; D gene: .
CDR3 protein: CASSYDRYTGELFF; CDR3 DNA: TGTGCCAGTAGTTATGACCGGTACACCGGGGAGCTGTTTTTT; J gene: TRBJ2-2; clone size: once; V gene: TRBV19; D gene: .
CDR3 protein: CASSPTLYRDEGYTF; CDR3 DNA: TGTGCCAGCTCCCCGACGCTGTACAGGGATGAGGGCTACACCTTC; J gene: TRBJ1-2; clone size: .; V gene: TRBV18; D gene: .
CDR3 protein: CATSSGTSGFTDTQYF; CDR3 DNA: TGTGCCACCAGCAGCGGGACTAGCGGATTCACAGATACGCAGTATTTT; J gene: TRBJ2-3; clone size: .; V gene: TRBV15; D gene: TRBD2
CDR3 protein: CASTEGTEAFF; CDR3 DNA: TGCGCCAGCACAGAAGGCACTGAAGCTTTCTTT; J gene: TRBJ1-1; clone size: .; V gene: TRBV10-2; D gene: .
CDR3 protein: CSVDLTEGKETQYF; CDR3 DNA: TGCAGCGTTGATCTTACAGAGGGGAAAGAGACCCAGTACTTC; J gene: TRBJ2-5; clone size: .; V gene: TRBV29-1; D gene: .
CDR3 protein: CSVVSEIEQYF; CDR3 DNA: TGCAGTGTCGTGTCGGAGATCGAGCAGTACTTC; J gene: TRBJ2-7; clone size: .; V gene: TRBV20-1; D gene: .
CDR3 protein: CSANQGPGELFF; CDR3 DNA: TGCAGCGCAAATCAGGGGCCCGGGGAGCTGTTTTTT; J gene: TRBJ2-2; clone size: .; V gene: TRBV29-1; D gene: .
CDR3 protein: CASNREGGDGANVLTF; CDR3 DNA: TGTGCCAGTAATCGAGAGGGAGGGGATGGGGCCAACGTCCTGACTTTC; J gene: TRBJ2-6; clone size: once; V gene: TRBV19; D gene: TRBD2
CDR3 protein: CASSLDSSGSGNEQYF; CDR3 DNA: TGTGCCAGCAGCTTAGATTCTAGCGGGAGCGGGAACGAGCAGTACTTC; J gene: TRBJ2-7; clone size: .; V gene: TRBV11-3; D gene: TRBD2
CDR3 protein: CASSLYPGGGYNEQFF; CDR3 DNA: TGTGCCAGCAGTTTATATCCGGGAGGGGGGTACAATGAGCAGTTCTTC; J gene: TRBJ2-1; clone size: .; V gene: TRBV27; D gene: TRBD2
CDR3 protein: CASSPGTGGIQPQHF; CDR3 DNA: TGTGCCAGCTCACCAGGGACAGGGGGTATTCAGCCCCAGCATTTT; J gene: TRBJ1-5; clone size: .; V gene: TRBV18; D gene: TRBD1
CDR3 protein: CASSPERANSPLHF; CDR3 DNA: TGTGCCAGCTCACCGGAGAGGGCTAATTCACCCCTCCACTTT; J gene: TRBJ1-6; clone size: .; V gene: TRBV18; D gene: .
CDR3 protein: CASSFGQGGTEAFF; CDR3 DNA: TGCGCCAGCAGCTTCGGACAAGGAGGAACTGAAGCTTTCTTT; J gene: TRBJ1-1; clone size: .; V gene: TRBV5-1; D gene: .
CDR3 protein: CASSPLAGVRTGELFF; CDR3 DNA: TGTGCCAGCAGCCCTTTAGCGGGAGTTAGAACCGGGGAGCTGTTTTTT; J gene: TRBJ2-2; clone size: .; V gene: TRBV7-9; D gene: TRBD2
CDR3 protein: CARGLSTSSRSRNTEAFF; CDR3 DNA: TGTGCCAGGGGCTTGTCCACTTCCAGCCGGAGTCGGAACACTGAAGCTTTCTTT; J gene: TRBJ1-1; clone size: .; V gene: TRBV5-3; D gene: .
CDR3 protein: CATSRRTGRNQPQHF; CDR3 DNA: TGTGCCACCAGCAGACGGACAGGGAGGAATCAGCCCCAGCATTTT; J gene: TRBJ1-5; clone size: few; V gene: TRBV15; D gene: TRBD1
CDR3 protein: CASSALAGGPQYF; CDR3 DNA: TGTGCCAGCAGTGCCCTAGCGGGAGGACCGCAGTATTTT; J gene: TRBJ2-3; clone size: .; V gene: TRBV27; D gene: TRBD2
CDR3 protein: CASSPDSGRQPQHF; CDR3 DNA: TGTGCCAGCTCGCCGGACAGTGGTCGGCAGCCCCAGCATTTT; J gene: TRBJ1-5; clone size: .; V gene: TRBV18; D gene: .
CDR3 protein: CASSPTDSSYEQYF; CDR3 DNA: TGTGCCAGCAGCCCGACAGACAGCTCCTACGAGCAGTACTTC; J gene: TRBJ2-7; clone size: .; V gene: TRBV5-4; D gene: .
CDR3 protein: CSVGKTSGRAADTQYF; CDR3 DNA: TGCAGCGTTGGCAAGACTAGCGGGAGGGCCGCAGATACGCAGTATTTT; J gene: TRBJ2-3; clone size: .; V gene: TRBV29-1; D gene: TRBD2
CDR3 protein: CASSQSGLPDPSPLHF; CDR3 DNA: TGCGCCAGCAGCCAGTCGGGACTCCCAGACCCCTCACCCCTCCACTTT; J gene: TRBJ1-6; clone size: .; V gene: TRBV4-1; D gene: .
CDR3 protein: CASSIVTPSSYNEQFF; CDR3 DNA: TGTGCCAGTAGTATAGTAACACCGAGCTCCTACAATGAGCAGTTCTTC; J gene: TRBJ2-1; clone size: .; V gene: TRBV19; D gene: .
CDR3 protein: CASTHRADPGELFF; CDR3 DNA: TGTGCCAGCACCCACAGAGCCGACCCCGGGGAGCTGTTTTTT; J gene: TRBJ2-2; clone size: .; V gene: TRBV25-1; D gene: .
CDR3 protein: CASSGSDRGLMLNGYTF; CDR3 DNA: TGTGCCAGCAGTGGATCGGACAGGGGGCTTATGCTTAATGGCTACACCTTC; J gene: TRBJ1-2; clone size: .; V gene: TRBV6-2/TRBV6-3; D gene: TRBD1
CDR3 protein: CASSLNQGRLGTEAFF; CDR3 DNA: TGTGCCAGCAGCTTGAATCAGGGGCGCTTAGGCACTGAAGCTTTCTTT; J gene: TRBJ1-1; clone size: .; V gene: TRBV5-8; D gene: .
CDR3 protein: CASSLGTGLDSYEQYF; CDR3 DNA: TGTGCCAGCAGCTTAGGGACAGGGCTAGACTCCTACGAGCAGTACTTC; J gene: TRBJ2-7; clone size: .; V gene: TRBV7-2; D gene: TRBD1
CDR3 protein: CASSLIGSGRRMVF; CDR3 DNA: TGTGCCAGCAGTTTAATCGGTTCGGGACGGCGGATGGTCTTC; J gene: TRBJ2-1; clone size: .; V gene: TRBV28; D gene: .
CDR3 protein: CASSIRTESSYNEQFF; CDR3 DNA: TGTGCCAGCAGCATACGGACCGAGAGCTCCTACAATGAGCAGTTCTTC; J gene: TRBJ2-1; clone size: .; V gene: TRBV21-1; D gene: .
CDR3 protein: CASTGNTEAFF; CDR3 DNA: TGTGCCAGCACCGGGAACACTGAAGCTTTCTTT; J gene: TRBJ1-1; clone size: once; V gene: TRBV6-5; D gene: .
CDR3 protein: CASSYSYRDRGYTF; CDR3 DNA: TGTGCCAGCAGTTACTCGTACAGGGATCGAGGCTACACCTTC; J gene: TRBJ1-2; clone size: .; V gene: TRBV6-5; D gene: .
CDR3 protein: CASSSRSGPNEQFF; CDR3 DNA: TGTGCCAGCAGCTCACGGAGCGGGCCAAATGAGCAGTTCTTC; J gene: TRBJ2-1; clone size: .; V gene: TRBV11-2; D gene: .
CDR3 protein: CASRDSGNTIYF; CDR3 DNA: TGTGCCAGCAGGGATTCTGGAAACACCATATATTTT; J gene: TRBJ1-3; clone size: .; V gene: TRBV3-1/TRBV3-2; D gene: .
CDR3 protein: CASSIAKGGVSDEQFF; CDR3 DNA: TGTGCCAGTAGTATCGCCAAGGGGGGTGTGAGTGATGAGCAGTTCTTC; J gene: TRBJ2-1; clone size: once; V gene: TRBV19; D gene: .
CDR3 protein: CATSDLTSGRYNEQFF; CDR3 DNA: TGTGCCACCAGTGATTTAACTAGCGGTCGCTACAATGAGCAGTTCTTC; J gene: TRBJ2-1; clone size: .; V gene: TRBV24-1; D gene: TRBD2
CDR3 protein: CATPSQPTSDQPQHF; CDR3 DNA: TGTGCCACCCCGAGTCAGCCGACCTCCGATCAGCCCCAGCATTTT; J gene: TRBJ1-5; clone size: .; V gene: TRBV5-8; D gene: .
CDR3 protein: CASSQDSRGRNEKLFF; CDR3 DNA: TGCGCCAGCAGCCAAGATAGCAGGGGCCGTAATGAAAAACTGTTTTTT; J gene: TRBJ1-4; clone size: .; V gene: TRBV4-3; D gene: .
CDR3 protein: CASLGPIYGYTF; CDR3 DNA: TGTGCCAGCTTAGGACCAATCTATGGCTACACCTTC; J gene: TRBJ1-2; clone size: .; V gene: TRBV28; D gene: .
CDR3 protein: CASSQDSNTEAFF; CDR3 DNA: TGCGCCAGCAGCCAAGATTCGAACACTGAAGCTTTCTTT; J gene: TRBJ1-1; clone size: few; V gene: TRBV4-1; D gene: .